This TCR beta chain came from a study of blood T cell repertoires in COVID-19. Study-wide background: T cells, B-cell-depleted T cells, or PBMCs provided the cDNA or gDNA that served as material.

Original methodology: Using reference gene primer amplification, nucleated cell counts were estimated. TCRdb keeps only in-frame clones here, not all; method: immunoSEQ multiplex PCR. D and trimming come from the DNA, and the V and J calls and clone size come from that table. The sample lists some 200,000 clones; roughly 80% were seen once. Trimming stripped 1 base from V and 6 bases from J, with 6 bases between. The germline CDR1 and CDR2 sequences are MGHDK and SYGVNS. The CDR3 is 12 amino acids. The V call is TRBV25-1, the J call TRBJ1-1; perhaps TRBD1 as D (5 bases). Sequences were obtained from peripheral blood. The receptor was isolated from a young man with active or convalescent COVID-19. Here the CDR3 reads CASSESGAEAFF. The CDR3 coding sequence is TGTGCCAGCAGTGAATCGGGGGCTGAAGCTTTCTTT.